The 9 T cell receptor beta chains below all came from one sample that was sequenced in a study of monozygotic twins with inflammatory bowel disease. TCRdb reprocessed the 5' RACE reads, with one entry per CDR3 protein and no DNA. Its clone listing holds roughly 200,000 distinct CDR3 sequences. What was sequenced was blood. The receptor source for this set is a human donor with ulcerative colitis or Crohn's disease, or a healthy co-twin of an affected twin (not recorded which).

This rearrangement joins TRBV15 to TRBJ1-1; without DNA, the TCRdb call of TRBD1 cannot be checked. Germline V gene lookup returns CDR1 LNHNV and CDR2 YYDKDF (reference sequence). The CDR3 loop spans 15 amino acids. This CDR3 reads CATSSYRGPNTEAFF.

The CDR3 reads CASSLAGGKQETQYF. The rearrangement uses TRBV5-1 and TRBJ2-5; no DNA is available, so the TRBD2 call from TCRdb remains unchecked. Germline values: CDR1 SGHRS, CDR2 YFSETQ. The length of the CDR3 is 15 residues.

CDR3 region: CASSPGLEGPWETQYF. The chain employs TRBV5-1 and TRBJ2-5; TCRdb names TRBD2, which stays unverified in the absence of DNA. Germline values: CDR1 SGHRS, CDR2 YFSETQ. The CDR3 covers 16 residues.

The chain is built from TRBV4-3 and TRBJ2-7. The CDR3 consists of 14 residues. From germline, CDR1 is LGHNA and CDR2 YSLEER. CDR3 sequence reads: CASSQVLKAHEQYF.

This CDR3 is CASSSTRTGMRFTDTQYF. This chain links TRBV6-2 or TRBV6-3 with TRBJ2-3; the D gene TCRdb calls, TRBD1, cannot be checked with no DNA. The germline V gene encodes CDR1 MNHEY and CDR2 SVGEGT. The CDR3 totals 18 residues.

V is TRBV19 and J is TRBJ2-1; TCRdb proposes TRBD1, but this gene call is untestable without DNA. Germline CDR1 and CDR2: LNHDA and SQIVND (reference sequence). The CDR3 length is 17 residues. The CDR3 loop reads CASTIRPGSSSYNEQFF.

This sequence joins TRBV20-1 and TRBJ2-1; the TCRdb D gene call, TRBD1, has no DNA to confirm it. The CDR3 totals 14 residues. Per germline, CDR1 DFQATT and CDR2 SNEGSKA (reference sequence). The CDR3 sequence: CSAMDTSSYNEQFF.

This chain joins TRBV7-2 and TRBJ2-2; absent DNA, TCRdb's TRBD1 call cannot be checked. CDR3 length: 16 amino acids. CDR1 is SGHTA and CDR2 is FQGNSA in the germline V gene. The chain's CDR3 is CASSLGTGPNTGELFF. Looking up the rest from reference TRBV7-2 and TRBJ2-2 gives the full variable domain: GAGVSQSPSNKVTEKGKDVELRCDPISGHTALYWYRQSLGQGLEFLIYFQGNSAPDKSGLPSDRFSAERTGGSVSTLTIQRTQQEDSAVYLCASSLGTGPNTGELFFGEGSRLTVL.

The chain employs TRBV30 and TRBJ2-7. In germline, CDR1 is GTSNPN, CDR2 SVGIG (reference sequence). The CDR3 length is 13 residues. The chain's CDR3 is CAWSLASSYEQYF.